This T cell receptor (beta chain) was recovered during a study of T-cell memory formation after mild COVID-19. Study-wide background: Largely donor-specific sequence clusters came from two donors.

Using its own MiXCR run on the 5' RACE reads, TCRdb lists one record per CDR3 protein. The data show hundreds of thousands of distinct CDR3 sequences, around 15% seen once. Regarding the study as a whole: Shrinking CD4+ clones were chiefly CM and EM; CD8+ ones were chiefly EMRA.

The CDR3 loop spans 16 amino acids. Germline CDR1 is MGHRA and CDR2 is YSYEKL. Trimming at V came to 6 bases and at J to 4 bases, leaving 10 bases not matched to a gene. There are a few counts of this clonotype. Its antigen is not identified. The source is a man between 18 and 29 years old who had mild COVID-19 (a few samples of this study predate the infection). Cell type and time point are not known. The rearrangement uses TRBV4-1 and TRBJ2-3; 10 bases fit TRBD2. The sample consisted of PBMCs or a T cell subset sorted from them (not recorded which). CDR3 DNA sequence: TGCGCCAGCAGTCCCGAAGGAGCGGGGGGGGCAGATACGCAGTATTTT. Translating gives CASSPEGAGGADTQYF.